Shown below are 19 T cell receptor beta chains from a single sample sequenced in a study of cytomegalovirus exposure and HLA in healthy donors. Researchers ran the PCR with 60 Vbeta and 13 Jbeta primers. Produced via immunoSEQ multiplex PCR; TCRdb's table is partial and in-frame only. Of about 69,000 clones in the sample, roughly 70% were seen once. Source material: PBMCs. The receptors shown here come from a woman aged 25 to 39 in good health and CMV-seronegative.

Here the CDR3 reads CASTPKWQAFF. The CDR3 DNA follows: TGTGCCAGCACCCCCAAATGGCAGGCTTTCTTT. The chain has TRBV2 and TRBJ1-1; D is undetermined. The CDR3 consists of 11 residues. Trimming cost V 7 bases and J 11 bases, with 14 bases left between them. Per the germline V gene, CDR1 is SNHLY and CDR2 is FYNNEI. Drawing the rest from reference TRBV2 and TRBJ1-1, the complete variable domain is EPEVTQTPSHQVTQMGQEVILRCVPISNHLYFYWYRQILGQKVEFLVSFYNNEISEKSEIFDDQFSVERPDGSNFTLKIRSTKLEDSAMYFCASTPKWQAFFGQGTRLTVV.

The gene calls are TRBV29-1 and TRBJ1-4; the D is unclear. The CDR3 totals 10 residues. CDR1 is SQVTM and CDR2 is ANQGSEA in the germline V gene. The V gene lost 7 bases and the J gene lost 4 bases, with 4 bases spanning the gap. CDR3 protein: CSAFNEKLFF. CDR3 coding DNA: TGCAGCGCCTTTAATGAAAAACTGTTTTTT. The full variable domain, in which reference TRBV29-1 and TRBJ1-4 provide the parts outside the CDR3, is SAVISQKPSRDICQRGTSLTIQCQVDSQVTMMFWYRQQPGQSLTLIATANQGSEATYESGFVIDKFPISRPNLTFSTLTVSNMSPEDSSIYLCSAFNEKLFFGSGTQLSVL.

This chain links TRBV28 with TRBJ1-6, with D possibly matching TRBD1 (6 bases). Trimming pared 1 base from V and 2 bases from J, leaving 9 bases between. The germline CDR1 and CDR2 sequences are MDHEN and SYDVKM. The CDR3 spans 16 residues. The CDR3 coding sequence is TGTGCCAGCAGTTTATTGGACAGTCCCTATAATTCACCCCTCCACTTT. This encodes CASSLLDSPYNSPLHF.

The gene calls are TRBV7-2 and TRBJ1-5, with 9 bases lining up with TRBD1. The CDR3 totals 15 residues. The germline gives CDR1 SGHTA, CDR2 FQGNSA. V gave up 3 bases and J gave up 5 bases; unmatched junction bases: 5. CDR3 region: CASSLAWTGDQPQHF. The CDR3 DNA sequence: TGTGCCAGCAGCTTGGCCTGGACAGGGGATCAGCCCCAGCATTTT.

V gene TRBV6-5 combines with J gene TRBJ1-2; D is possibly TRBD1 (5 bases). The CDR3 length is 15 residues. In germline, CDR1 is MNHEY, CDR2 SVGAGI. Trimming removed 5 bases at V and 0 bases at J, with 13 bases between. DNA for the CDR3: TGTGCCAGCAGTCGCGGGACGGAGGCTAACTATGGCTACACCTTC. Its protein is CASSRGTEANYGYTF.

This chain links TRBV28 with TRBJ1-2; 7 positions match TRBD1. The germline CDR1 and CDR2 sequences are MDHEN and SYDVKM. The CDR3 spans 18 residues. V gave up 1 base and J gave up 0 bases; unmatched junction bases: 11. The CDR3 DNA is TGTGCCAGCAGTTTATTGTGGGACAGCGCTACCTCTAACTATGGCTACACCTTC. This encodes CASSLLWDSATSNYGYTF.

The V gene is TRBV4-3, the J gene TRBJ2-1; D is uncertain. This CDR3 is 13 amino acids long. Trimming took 0 bases from V and 7 from J, leaving 7 bases between them. Germline CDR1 reads LGHNA; CDR2 reads YSLEER. CDR3 sequence reads: CASSQDRLNEQFF. CDR3 nucleotide sequence: TGCGCCAGCAGCCAAGATCGTCTTAATGAGCAGTTCTTC.

This rearrangement joins TRBV5-1 to TRBJ2-2; 12 positions agree with TRBD2. The CDR3 spans 15 residues. V dropped 2 bases and J dropped 6; count of bases not matched to a gene: 2. Per germline, CDR1 SGHRS and CDR2 YFSETQ. CDR3 sequence: CASSFPSGGAGELFF. The CDR3 bases are TGCGCCAGCAGCTTCCCTAGCGGGGGGGCCGGGGAGCTGTTTTTT.

This chain connects TRBV12-5 to TRBJ1-5; 7 nucleotides agree with TRBD1. J gave up 2 bases and V 0 bases, and 4 bases lay outside the gene matches. CDR1 and CDR2 from the germline V gene are LGHNT and FRNRAP. The CDR3 has 16 residues. This chain's CDR3 is CASGLVRGSGNQPQHF. As DNA, the CDR3 is TGTGCTAGTGGTTTGGTCAGGGGGTCGGGCAATCAGCCCCAGCATTTT. Drawing the rest from reference TRBV12-5 and TRBJ1-5, the complete variable domain is DARVTQTPRHKVTEMGQEVTMRCQPILGHNTVFWYRQTMMQGLELLAYFRNRAPLDDSGMPKDRFSAEMPDATLATLKIQPSEPRDSAVYFCASGLVRGSGNQPQHFGDGTRLSIL.

This chain joins TRBV5-1 and TRBJ1-1, with a weak D call TRBD1 (5 bases). CDR3 length: 14 residues. Trimming shortened V by 4 bases and J by 5 bases, and 15 bases separated the two germline ends. From germline, CDR1 is SGHRS and CDR2 YFSETQ. The CDR3 spells CASSPDGAGTEAFF. CDR3 DNA: TGCGCCAGCAGCCCCGATGGGGCTGGAACTGAAGCTTTCTTT.

The chain combines TRBV27 with TRBJ2-7; weak D call: TRBD1 (6 bases). The CDR3 runs 11 residues. The germline V gene encodes CDR1 MNHEY and CDR2 SMNVEV (reference sequence). The germline V and J ends were trimmed by 4 bases and 6 bases, with 7 bases remaining between them. In DNA, the CDR3 is TGTGCCAGCAGTTCAGGGGTCGAGCAGTACTTC. It is translated as CASSSGVEQYF.

About this clone itself: The same CDR3 can be traced to other DNA sequences in this sample. The chain recombines TRBV4-3 with TRBJ2-7, with TRBD1 identical over 10 bases. V gave up 2 bases and J gave up 2 bases; unmatched junction bases: 6. Germline CDR1 is LGHNA and CDR2 is YSLEER. The CDR3 length is 16 residues. CDR3 loop: CASSQSGTGETYEQYF. Here the CDR3 DNA reads TGCGCCAGCAGCCAATCGGGGACAGGGGAGACCTACGAGCAGTACTTC.

This clone was seen more than once but under ten times. V and J are TRBV4-1 and TRBJ1-5, with 7 bases aligning to TRBD1. The CDR3 covers 15 residues. Germline V gives CDR1 MGHRA, CDR2 YSYEKL. V trimming: 4 bases; J trimming: 0 bases; junction bases outside the gene matches: 3. The CDR3 nucleotides are TGCGCCAGCAGCCCCGGGACAGTTAGCAATCAGCCCCAGCATTTT. Protein product: CASSPGTVSNQPQHF.

This clone has only a few counts. The chain's CDR3 is CASSRGQTKSNQPQHF. Written as DNA, the CDR3 is TGTGCCAGCAGCCGAGGACAGACGAAAAGCAATCAGCCCCAGCATTTT. V gene TRBV27 combines with J gene TRBJ1-5; the D gene is possibly TRBD1 (6 bases). Germline lookup yields CDR1 MNHEY and CDR2 SMNVEV (reference sequence). The CDR3 runs 16 residues. V was cut by 6 bases and J by 1 base, with 16 bases left in between.

V and J are TRBV10-1 and TRBJ2-7; perhaps TRBD2 as D (6 bases). The CDR3 is made up of 12 amino acids. V lost 4 bases to trimming and J lost 6 bases, with 10 bases between them. Looked up from germline, CDR1 is WNHNN and CDR2 is SYGVQD (reference sequence). The chain's CDR3 is CASSVEGSEQYF. In DNA, the CDR3 is TGCGCCAGCAGTGTGGAGGGGTCCGAGCAGTACTTC.

The chain combines TRBV28 with TRBJ1-2; D perhaps matches TRBD1 (6 bases). From germline, CDR1 is MDHEN and CDR2 SYDVKM. V was pared by 2 bases and J by 6 bases, with 10 bases between. The CDR3 spans 13 residues. CDR3 protein: CASSLDRIDGYTF. For the CDR3, the DNA is TGTGCCAGCAGTTTAGACAGGATCGATGGCTACACCTTC.

The chain carries TRBV30 and TRBJ1-1; TRBD1 matches 7 bases. The CDR3 has 11 amino acids. J was trimmed by 8 bases and V by 5 bases; bases with no gene match: 5. Germline CDR1 reads GTSNPN; CDR2 reads SVGIG (reference sequence). CDR3 DNA: TGTGCCTGGGGGACAGCCGAGGAAGCTTTCTTT. It yields the protein CAWGTAEEAFF.

This clone was seen only once. The chain uses TRBV2 and TRBJ1-4, with D tentatively TRBD1 (6 bases). CDR1 and CDR2 from the germline V gene are SNHLY and FYNNEI. This CDR3 has 12 amino acids. The V gene lost 8 bases and the J gene lost 8 bases, with 12 bases spanning the gap. CDR3 sequence: CASGTGWEKLFF. The CDR3 coding sequence is TGTGCCAGCGGAACAGGGTGGGAAAAACTGTTTTTT.

The chain recombines TRBV4-1 with TRBJ1-5, with TRBD1 as a possible D gene (5 bases). Trimming removed 0 bases from V and 6 bases from J, with 18 bases in between. There are 17 residues in the CDR3. Germline lookup yields CDR1 MGHRA and CDR2 YSYEKL. In nucleotides, the CDR3 is TGCGCCAGCAGCCAAGATGGTACGGGGGTGGAGAGTCAGCCCCAGCATTTT. As protein: CASSQDGTGVESQPQHF.